Listed below are T cell receptor beta chains from one sample, sequenced in a study of blood T cell repertoires in COVID-19. The table came from immunoSEQ multiplex PCR; TCRdb's copy has only in-frame clones and leaves some out. The repertoire holds 20,000 to 30,000 clones, with 92% as singletons. Sequencing input: peripheral blood. The receptors were sampled from a man between 65 and 85 years old with active COVID-19. CDR3s include the opening cysteine and the closing phenylalanine or tryptophan. The D gene is left open where the match is weak. The size entry is marked missing in some rows and otherwise reads once, few, many or a size class.

14	TRBV19	-	-	TRBJ1-2	TGTGCCAGCCAAAATACAGCCGTGGGCTATGGCTACACCTTC	CASQNTAVGYGYTF
16	TRBV3-1/TRBV3-2	-	TRBD1	TRBJ1-4	TGTGCCAGCAGCTGGGACAGGCCCTCCGTGAGAGAAAAACTGTTTTTT	CASSWDRPSVREKLFF
14	TRBV2	-	TRBD1	TRBJ2-1	TGTGCCAGCAGGGGACAGAGGCCCAGTAATGAGCAGTTCTTC	CASRGQRPSNEQFF
16	TRBV7-6	-	-	TRBJ1-4	TGTGCCAGCAGCTTAAGGGAACAGCGGGCTAATGAAAAACTGTTTTTT	CASSLREQRANEKLFF
15	TRBV2	-	TRBD2	TRBJ2-5	TGTGCCAGCAGTGAGGTAGCGGGGAAACAAGAGACCCAGTACTTC	CASSEVAGKQETQYF
15	TRBV7-2	-	-	TRBJ1-5	TGTGCCAGCAGCTTAGCAGGGGCACCGGAGCAGCCCCAGCATTTT	CASSLAGAPEQPQHF
15	TRBV3-1/TRBV3-2	-	TRBD1	TRBJ1-1	TGTGCCAGCAGAGACCACAGGGGGGGAGGCACTGAAGCTTTCTTT	CASRDHRGGGTEAFF
14	TRBV7-8	-	TRBD1	TRBJ1-5	TGTGCCAGCAGCTCGGACAGGGATGGACAGCCCCAGCATTTT	CASSSDRDGQPQHF
14	TRBV9	-	TRBD1	TRBJ1-4	TGTGCCAGCAGCGGACAGGGAAAGGATGAAAAACTGTTTTTT	CASSGQGKDEKLFF
19	TRBV7-9	few	-	TRBJ1-6	TGTGCCAGCAGCTTATTGACGGGATTGGCGACGGATGATAATTCACCCCTCCACTTT	CASSLLTGLATDDNSPLHF
15	TRBV7-9	few	TRBD1	TRBJ1-5	TGTGCCAGCAGTCCACCCGGGACAGGTAATCAGCCCCAGCATTTT	CASSPPGTGNQPQHF
17	TRBV9	-	TRBD2	TRBJ2-7	TGTGCCAGCAGCGTGTCGTTTAGGCGGGGGGCGGGCTACGAGCAGTACTTC	CASSVSFRRGAGYEQYF
16	TRBV6-5	-	TRBD1	TRBJ1-2	TGTGCCAGCAGTTACAGGGACAGGGGGCGCCGCTATGGCTACACCTTC	CASSYRDRGRRYGYTF
14	TRBV19	-	-	TRBJ1-5	TGTGCCAGTAGTAAGTTGCGCGGGAATCAGCCCCAGCATTTT	CASSKLRGNQPQHF
14	TRBV7-3	-	-	TRBJ2-1	TGTGCCAGCAGCTTAACTAGCCTCTACAATGAGCAGTTCTTC	CASSLTSLYNEQFF
14	TRBV7-8	-	-	TRBJ2-5	TGTGCCAGCAGCTATAGCGGCGTTCAAGAGACCCAGTACTTC	CASSYSGVQETQYF
16	TRBV19	-	-	TRBJ1-1	TGTGCCAGTAGTATCCAACCCAGGGGTAGAAACACTGAAGCTTTCTTT	CASSIQPRGRNTEAFF
21	TRBV18	-	TRBD2	TRBJ2-1	TGTGCCAGCTCGCTACTATCCCGAGCTAGCGGGAGGGTCGTCAGGCCCGAGGAGCAGTTCTTC	CASSLLSRASGRVVRPEEQFF
11	TRBV3-1/TRBV3-2	-	TRBD2	TRBJ2-7	TGTGCCAGCAGCCAAACCGGGACTAAATACTTC	CASSQTGTKYF
15	TRBV24-1	-	-	TRBJ2-3	TGTGCCACCAGTGATTATGGCAACACAGTGGATACGCAGTATTTT	CATSDYGNTVDTQYF